The sequence of this TCR beta chain was determined in a study of blood T cell repertoires in COVID-19. Overall study: Spain, Italy and the United States supplied samples that represented acute and convalescent COVID-19. PBMCs, B-cell-depleted T cells, or T cells were the source of the cDNA or gDNA that made up the material.

CDR3 size: 15 residues. Trimming removed 3 bases from V and 5 bases from J, with 16 bases in between. Germline CDR1 MGHDK, CDR2 SYGVNS. Original analysis: Using reference gene primer amplification, nucleated cell counts were estimated. Some clones are missing from TCRdb's copy, which holds only in-frame ones; the method was immunoSEQ multiplex PCR. V and J calls and clone size are as listed in that table; D and trimming were resolved from the DNA. The profile covers around 300,000 clones, with 75% to 90% appearing a single time and 2.2% taken by the ten largest. The sample was peripheral blood. The J gene is TRBJ1-1, the V gene TRBV25-1; D might be TRBD1 (6 bases). This sequence was found in a man aged 50 to 60 with acute or convalescent COVID-19. The CDR3 DNA reads as TGTGCCAGCAGTGATGTTGTGGGGGCGCGTACTGAAGCTTTCTTT. Its protein product is CASSDVVGARTEAFF.